The sequence of this TCR beta chain was determined in a study of vaccination and CD4 T cells after COVID-19. With regard to this clonotype: The antigen is not known.

Treatment in this sample: roughly nine-day PBMC culture with coronavirus spike peptide pools or control peptides (ViraFEST assay). An Oncomine TCR Beta short-read assay was used to sequence the DNA from cultured CD4+ T cells. In TCRdb, the PCR reads were re-called with MiXCR into one record per CDR3 protein. This sample has 15,000 to 25,000 distinct CDR3 sequences, with about 42% found just once. Looked up from germline, CDR1 is LGHDT and CDR2 is YNNKEL (reference sequence). This CDR3 is built from 15 residues. The V and J ends lost 1 base and 9 bases respectively, with 18 bases between them. The receptor comes from a human donor who received a COVID-19 vaccine. The source material was CD4+ T cells from blood, cultured in vitro, sampled before SARS-CoV-2 vaccination. The V gene is TRBV3-1, the J gene TRBJ2-5; D possibly corresponds to TRBD2 (6 bases). CDR3 bases: TGTGCCAGCAGCCAAGGTCGCGGGGTCAATCTGGCCCAGTACTTC. This sequence encodes CASSQGRGVNLAQYF.